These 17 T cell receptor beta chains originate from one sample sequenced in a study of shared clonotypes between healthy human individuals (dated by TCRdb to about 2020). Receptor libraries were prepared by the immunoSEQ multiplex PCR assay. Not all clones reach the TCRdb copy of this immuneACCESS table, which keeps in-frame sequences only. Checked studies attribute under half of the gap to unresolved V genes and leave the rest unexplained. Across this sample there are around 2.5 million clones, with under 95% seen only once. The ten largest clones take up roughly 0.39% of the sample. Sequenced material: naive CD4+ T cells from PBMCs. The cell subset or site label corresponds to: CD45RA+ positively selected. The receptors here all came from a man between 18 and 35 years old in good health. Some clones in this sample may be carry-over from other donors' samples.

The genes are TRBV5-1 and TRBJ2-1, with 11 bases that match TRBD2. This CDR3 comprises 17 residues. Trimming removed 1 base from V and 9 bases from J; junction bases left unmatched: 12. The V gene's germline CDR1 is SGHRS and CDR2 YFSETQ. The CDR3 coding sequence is TGCGCCAGCAGCTTGTTGGCCGGGAGACTAGCGGGAAGTGAGCAGTTCTTC. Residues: CASSLLAGRLAGSEQFF.

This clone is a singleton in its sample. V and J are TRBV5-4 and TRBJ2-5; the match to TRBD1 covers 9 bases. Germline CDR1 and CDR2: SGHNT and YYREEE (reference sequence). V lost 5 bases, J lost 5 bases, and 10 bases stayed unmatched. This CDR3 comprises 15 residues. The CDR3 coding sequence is TGTGCCAGCAGTTCACAGGGGGCGCGTGCGGAGACCCAGTACTTC. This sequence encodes CASSSQGARAETQYF.

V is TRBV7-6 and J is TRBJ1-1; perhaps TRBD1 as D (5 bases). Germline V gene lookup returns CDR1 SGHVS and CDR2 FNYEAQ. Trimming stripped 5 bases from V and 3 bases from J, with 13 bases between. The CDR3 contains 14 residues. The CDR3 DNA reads TGTGCCAGCAGCGCATCCATGGGGGACACTGAAGCTTTCTTT. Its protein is CASSASMGDTEAFF.

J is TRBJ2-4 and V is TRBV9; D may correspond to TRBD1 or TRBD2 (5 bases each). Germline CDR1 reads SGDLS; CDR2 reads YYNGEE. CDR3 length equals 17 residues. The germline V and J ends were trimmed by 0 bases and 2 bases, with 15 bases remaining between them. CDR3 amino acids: CASSVVATRGPKNIQYF. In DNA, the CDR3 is TGTGCCAGCAGCGTAGTGGCGACAAGGGGACCCAAAAACATTCAGTACTTC.

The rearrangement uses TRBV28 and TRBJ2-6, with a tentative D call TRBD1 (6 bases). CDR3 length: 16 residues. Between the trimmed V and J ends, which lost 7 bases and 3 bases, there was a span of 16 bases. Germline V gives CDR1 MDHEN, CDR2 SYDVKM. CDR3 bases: TGTGCCAGCAATCCACCCCAGGGGCTTGGGGCCAACGTCCTGACTTTC. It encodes CASNPPQGLGANVLTF.

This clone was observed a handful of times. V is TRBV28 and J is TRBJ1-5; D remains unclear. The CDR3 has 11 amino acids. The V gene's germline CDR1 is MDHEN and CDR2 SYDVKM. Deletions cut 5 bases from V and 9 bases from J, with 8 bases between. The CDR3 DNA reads TGTGCCAGCAGTAGAGGTCGGCCCCAGCATTTT. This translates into CASSRGRPQHF.

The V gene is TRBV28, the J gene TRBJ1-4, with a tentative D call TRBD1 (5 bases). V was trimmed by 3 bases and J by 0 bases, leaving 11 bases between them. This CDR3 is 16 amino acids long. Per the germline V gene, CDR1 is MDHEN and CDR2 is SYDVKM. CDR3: CASSFAGGTTNEKLFF. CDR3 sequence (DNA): TGTGCCAGCAGTTTCGCCGGGGGGACAACTAATGAAAAACTGTTTTTT. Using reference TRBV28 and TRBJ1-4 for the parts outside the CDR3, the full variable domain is DVKVTQSSRYLVKRTGEKVFLECVQDMDHENMFWYRQDPGLGLRLIYFSYDVKMKEKGDIPEGYSVSREKKERFSLILESASTNQTSMYLCASSFAGGTTNEKLFFGSGTQLSVL.

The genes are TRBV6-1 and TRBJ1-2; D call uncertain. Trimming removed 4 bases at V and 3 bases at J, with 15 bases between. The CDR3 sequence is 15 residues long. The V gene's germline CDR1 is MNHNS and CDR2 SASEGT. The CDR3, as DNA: TGTGCCAGCAGTGGTCGTCAGTCCAAAGACTATGGCTACACCTTC. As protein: CASSGRQSKDYGYTF.

The CDR3 nucleotides read TGTGCCAGCAGCCCTAGCGGGGGGAACACCGGGGAGCTGTTTTTT. This gives the protein CASSPSGGNTGELFF. The chain links TRBV7-6 to TRBJ2-2; TRBD2 matches 10 bases. The germline CDR1 and CDR2 sequences are SGHVS and FNYEAQ. The CDR3 is made up of 15 amino acids. Germline trimming cut 5 bases from V and 1 base from J; bases unmatched to any gene: 1.

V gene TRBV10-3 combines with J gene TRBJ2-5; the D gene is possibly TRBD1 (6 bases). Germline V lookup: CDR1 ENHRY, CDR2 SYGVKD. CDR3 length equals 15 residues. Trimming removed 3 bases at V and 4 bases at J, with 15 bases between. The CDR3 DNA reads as TGTGCCATCAGTGACTACAGGGTCATGGGAGAGACCCAGTACTTC. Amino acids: CAISDYRVMGETQYF.

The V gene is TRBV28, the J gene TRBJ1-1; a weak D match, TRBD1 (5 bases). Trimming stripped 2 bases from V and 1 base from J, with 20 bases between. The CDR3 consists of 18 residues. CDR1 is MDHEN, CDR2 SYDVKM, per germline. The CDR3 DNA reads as TGTGCCAGCAGTTTAAAGGTGGGATCTTGGGGGGGGAACACTGAAGCTTTCTTT. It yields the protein CASSLKVGSWGGNTEAFF.

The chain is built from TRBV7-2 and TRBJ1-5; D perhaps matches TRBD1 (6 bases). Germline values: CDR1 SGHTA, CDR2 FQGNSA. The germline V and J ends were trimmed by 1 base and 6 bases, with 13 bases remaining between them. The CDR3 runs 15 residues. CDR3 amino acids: CASSLVAGVGQPQHF. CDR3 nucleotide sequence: TGTGCCAGCAGCTTAGTGGCAGGGGTGGGTCAGCCCCAGCATTTT.

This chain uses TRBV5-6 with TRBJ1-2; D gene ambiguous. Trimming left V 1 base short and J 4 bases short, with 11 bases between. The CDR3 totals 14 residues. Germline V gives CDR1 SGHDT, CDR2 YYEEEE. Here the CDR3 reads CASSLNRVSYGYTF. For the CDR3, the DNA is TGTGCCAGCAGCTTGAATAGGGTCAGCTATGGCTACACCTTC.

CDR3 coding DNA: TGTGCCAGCAGTTTTGGAGGGGCCACCGCCTACGAGCAGTACTTC. It translates to CASSFGGATAYEQYF. The chain links TRBV28 to TRBJ2-7, with D possibly matching TRBD2 (6 bases). CDR1 and CDR2 (germline): MDHEN, SYDVKM. This CDR3 is built from 15 residues. V was trimmed by 3 bases and J by 2 bases, leaving 14 bases between them.

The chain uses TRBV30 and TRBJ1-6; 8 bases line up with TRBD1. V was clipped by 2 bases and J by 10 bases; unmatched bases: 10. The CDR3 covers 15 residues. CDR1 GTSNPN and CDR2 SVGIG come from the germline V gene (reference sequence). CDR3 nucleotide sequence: TGTGCCTGGAGTAGGTCCCCAGGGGGCGGATCACCCCTCCACTTT. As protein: CAWSRSPGGGSPLHF.

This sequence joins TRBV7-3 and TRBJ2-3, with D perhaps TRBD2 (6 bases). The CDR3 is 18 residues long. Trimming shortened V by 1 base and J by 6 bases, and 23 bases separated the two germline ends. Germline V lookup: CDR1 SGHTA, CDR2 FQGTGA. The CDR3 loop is CASSLNLRGGITPDTQYF. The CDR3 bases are TGTGCCAGCAGCTTAAATCTAAGAGGCGGGATCACCCCGGATACGCAGTATTTT.

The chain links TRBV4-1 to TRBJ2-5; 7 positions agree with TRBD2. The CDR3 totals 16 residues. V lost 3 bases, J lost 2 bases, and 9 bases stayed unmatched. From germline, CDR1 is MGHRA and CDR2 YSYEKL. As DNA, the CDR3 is TGCGCCAGCAGCCAGCTCGGACTAGTCACACAAGAGACCCAGTACTTC. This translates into CASSQLGLVTQETQYF.